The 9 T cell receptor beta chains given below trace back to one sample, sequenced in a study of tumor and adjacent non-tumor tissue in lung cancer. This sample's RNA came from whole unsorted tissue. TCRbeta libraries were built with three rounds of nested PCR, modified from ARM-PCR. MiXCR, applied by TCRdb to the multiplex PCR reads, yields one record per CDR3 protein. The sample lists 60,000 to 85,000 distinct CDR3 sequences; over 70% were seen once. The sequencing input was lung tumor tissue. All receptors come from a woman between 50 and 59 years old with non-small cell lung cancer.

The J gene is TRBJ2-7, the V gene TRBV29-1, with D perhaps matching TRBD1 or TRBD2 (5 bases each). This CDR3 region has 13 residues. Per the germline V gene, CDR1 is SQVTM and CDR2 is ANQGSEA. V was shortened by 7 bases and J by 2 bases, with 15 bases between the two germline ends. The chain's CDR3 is CSDSRDPTYEQYF. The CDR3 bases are TGCAGCGATTCGAGGGACCCCACCTACGAGCAGTACTTC.

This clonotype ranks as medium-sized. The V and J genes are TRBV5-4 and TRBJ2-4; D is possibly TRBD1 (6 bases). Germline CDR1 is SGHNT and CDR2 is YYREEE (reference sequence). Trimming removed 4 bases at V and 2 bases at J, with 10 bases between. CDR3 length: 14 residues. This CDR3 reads CASSHRDTKNIQYF. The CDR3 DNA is TGTGCCAGCAGCCACAGGGACACCAAAAACATTCAGTACTTC.

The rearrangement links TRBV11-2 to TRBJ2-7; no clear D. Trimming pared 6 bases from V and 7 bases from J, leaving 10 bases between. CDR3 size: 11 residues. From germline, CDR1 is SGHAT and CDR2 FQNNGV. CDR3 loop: CASSPASEQYF. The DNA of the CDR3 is TGTGCCAGCAGTCCAGCCAGTGAGCAGTACTTC.

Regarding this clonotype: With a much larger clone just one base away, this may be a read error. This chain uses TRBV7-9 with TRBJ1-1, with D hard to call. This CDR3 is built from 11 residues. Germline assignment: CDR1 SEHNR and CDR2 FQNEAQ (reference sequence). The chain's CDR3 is CTTTSRREAFF. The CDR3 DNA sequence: TGTACCACCACGTCAAGGAGGGAAGCTTTCTTT. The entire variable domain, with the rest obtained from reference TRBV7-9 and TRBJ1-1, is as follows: DTGVSQNPRHKITKRGQNVTFRCDPISEHNRLYWYRQTLGQGPEFLTYFQNEAQLEKSRLLSDRFSAERPKGSFSTLEIQRTEQGDSAMYLCTTTSRREAFFGQGTRLTVV.

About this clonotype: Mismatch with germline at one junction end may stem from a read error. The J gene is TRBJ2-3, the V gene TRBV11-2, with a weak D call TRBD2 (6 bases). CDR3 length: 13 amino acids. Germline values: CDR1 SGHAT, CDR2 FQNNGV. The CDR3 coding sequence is TGTGTCAGCAGCTTAGAGATTAGCGGACCCCCGTATTTT. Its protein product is CVSSLEISGPPYF.

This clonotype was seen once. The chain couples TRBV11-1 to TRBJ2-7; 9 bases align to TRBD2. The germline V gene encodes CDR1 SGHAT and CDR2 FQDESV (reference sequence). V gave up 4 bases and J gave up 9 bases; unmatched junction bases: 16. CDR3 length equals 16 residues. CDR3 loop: CASSYSRGEREAVQYF. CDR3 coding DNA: TGTGCCAGCAGCTATTCCAGGGGAGAGCGGGAGGCCGTGCAGTACTTC.

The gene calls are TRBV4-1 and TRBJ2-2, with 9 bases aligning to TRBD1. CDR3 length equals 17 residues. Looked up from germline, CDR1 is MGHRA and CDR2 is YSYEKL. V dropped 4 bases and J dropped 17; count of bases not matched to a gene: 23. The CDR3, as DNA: TGCGCCAGCAGCCCCTTGGGACAGGGTGGTGGCACCGGGGAGTTCTTTTTT. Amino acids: CASSPLGQGGGTGEFFF.

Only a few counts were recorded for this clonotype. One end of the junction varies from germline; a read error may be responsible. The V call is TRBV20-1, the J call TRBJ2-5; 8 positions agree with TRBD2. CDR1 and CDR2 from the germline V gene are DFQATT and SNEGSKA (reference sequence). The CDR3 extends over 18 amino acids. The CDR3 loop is CSTRVAGGAGHPHETQYF. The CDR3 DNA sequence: TGCAGTACTAGAGTTGCGGGGGGAGCAGGCCACCCCCATGAGACCCAGTACTTC.

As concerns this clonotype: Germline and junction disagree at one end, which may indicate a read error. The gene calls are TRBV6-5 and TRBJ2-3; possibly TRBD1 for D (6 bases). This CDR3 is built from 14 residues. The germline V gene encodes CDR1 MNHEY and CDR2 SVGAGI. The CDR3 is CANRRTGGTHTQYF. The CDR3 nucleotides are TGTGCCAACAGAAGGACTGGGGGCACACATACGCAGTATTTT.